This TCR beta chain was sequenced in a study of blood T cell repertoires in COVID-19. The overall study: The United States, Italy and Spain supplied acute and convalescent COVID-19 samples. Nucleic acid was either cDNA or gDNA, and it came from T cells, B-cell-depleted T cells, or PBMCs.

Methods used by the authors: Reference gene primers were amplified, and this amplification served to estimate nucleated cell counts. The protocol was immunoSEQ multiplex PCR, while the TCRdb copy is restricted to in-frame clones and leaves out a portion. V, J and clone size are those of that table, while D and trimming were read from the DNA. Here the sample spans approximately 58,000 clones, 80% to 95% being singletons. Germline CDR1 SGHRS, CDR2 YFSETQ. This CDR3 spans 12 amino acids. V was cut by 6 bases and J by 5 bases, with 11 bases left in between. This rearrangement joins TRBV5-1 to TRBJ2-5, with D unclear. The source material was peripheral blood. This receptor was taken from a woman of 80 years or more with active COVID-19. The CDR3 protein is CASKESAETQYF. The CDR3 DNA is TGCGCCAGCAAGGAATCAGCGGAGACCCAGTACTTC.